The 9 T cell receptor beta chains listed next were all sequenced from one sample in a study of T cells in Graves' hyperthyroidism and ophthalmopathy. There were TCR beta CDR3 regions amplified from RNA transcripts. The TCR CDR3 first-round RT-PCR relied on the HTBI primer set. MiXCR, applied by TCRdb to the multiplex PCR reads, yields one record per CDR3 protein. The data show around 390,000 distinct CDR3 sequences, about 15% seen once. Sequencing input: blood. The receptor source for this set is a woman between 25 and 40 years old with Graves' ophthalmopathy.

This clonotype appeared many times. The chain uses TRBV7-9 and TRBJ2-5; D is possibly TRBD2 (5 bases). Germline loops: CDR1 SEHNR, CDR2 FQNEAQ (reference sequence). The germline V and J ends were trimmed by 3 bases and 4 bases, with 9 bases remaining between them. This CDR3 contains 13 residues. CDR3 DNA: TGTGCCAGCAGCTTCGGCGGAGGAGAGACCCAGTACTTC. Translating gives CASSFGGGETQYF.

This clonotype was counted ten times or more. J is TRBJ1-4 and V is TRBV12-3 or TRBV12-4, with D uncertain. The germline V and J ends were trimmed by 0 bases and 7 bases, with 0 bases remaining between them. The CDR3 runs to 11 residues. DNA of the CDR3: TGTGCCAGCAGTTTAGCTGAAAAACTGTTTTTT. It is translated as CASSLAEKLFF.

In this sample, this clonotype turned up many times. The CDR3 DNA follows: TGTGCCAGCAGTTTCCCTAGGGACAGGGTGTTTTCTGGGGCCAACGTCCTGACTTTC. Its protein product is CASSFPRDRVFSGANVLTF. V is TRBV6-1 and J is TRBJ2-6; 9 nucleotides line up with TRBD1. The CDR3 consists of 19 residues. V lost 5 bases to trimming and J lost 1 base; unmatched junction nucleotides: 12. CDR1 is MNHNS and CDR2 is SASEGT in the germline V gene.

This clonotype was counted at least ten times. The chain joins TRBV20-1 to TRBJ1-2; D not certain. The CDR3 spans 12 residues. Trimming removed 1 base at V and 4 bases at J, with 7 bases between. Per germline, CDR1 DFQATT and CDR2 SNEGSKA (reference sequence). CDR3 sequence (DNA): TGCAGTGCTAGAGGTCACCTCTATGGCTACACCTTC. Translation gives CSARGHLYGYTF.

This clonotype was seen repeatedly, ten times or more. The chain joins TRBV11-3 to TRBJ2-1; 12 nucleotides match TRBD1. V dropped 4 bases and J dropped 5; count of bases not matched to a gene: 6. CDR3 length: 16 residues. The germline gives CDR1 SGHNT, CDR2 YENEEA. CDR3 sequence (DNA): TGTGCCAGCAGCTCATGGGACAGGGGGCGTCACAATGAGCAGTTCTTC. Residues: CASSSWDRGRHNEQFF.

This clonotype was counted ten times or more. The chain couples TRBV11-3 to TRBJ2-5, with D uncertain. Trimming shortened V by 4 bases and J by 0 bases, and 3 bases separated the two germline ends. The CDR3 extends over 12 amino acids. Germline V CDR1 and CDR2: SGHNT, YENEEA. CDR3 in amino acids: CASSSYQETQYF. CDR3 DNA sequence: TGTGCCAGCAGCTCCTACCAAGAGACCCAGTACTTC. Full variable domain (outside the CDR3, taken from reference TRBV11-3 and TRBJ2-5): EAGVVQSPRYKIIEKKQPVAFWCNPISGHNTLYWYLQNLGQGPELLIRYENEEAVDDSQLPKDRFSAERLKGVDSTLKIQPAELGDSAVYLCASSSYQETQYFGPGTRLLVL.

The table lists this clonotype with many counts. The J gene is TRBJ2-3, the V gene TRBV7-9; D is perhaps TRBD2 (5 bases). The CDR3 has 13 residues. Trimming removed 4 bases from V and 6 bases from J, with 11 bases in between. The germline V gene has CDR1 SEHNR and CDR2 FQNEAQ (reference sequence). For the CDR3, the DNA is TGTGCCAGCAGCTCGTTCGGAGGCGATACGCAGTATTTT. As protein: CASSSFGGDTQYF.

This clonotype was picked up many times. The chain combines TRBV3-1 with TRBJ1-5; a possible D gene is TRBD1 (5 bases). V shed 0 bases and J shed 10 bases, with 22 bases lying between them. The CDR3 totals 17 residues. Germline V gives CDR1 LGHDT, CDR2 YNNKEL (reference sequence). The CDR3 nucleotides read TGTGCCAGCAGCCAAGAAGGAGCAGTACCAGGGATCAGCCCCCAGCATTTT. It yields the protein CASSQEGAVPGISPQHF.

This clonotype was seen more than once but under ten times. A read error is possible here, since a much larger clone lies one base away. The rearrangement joins TRBV6-1 to TRBJ1-5; 7 bases align to TRBD1. J lost 4 bases, V lost 6 bases, and 6 bases had no gene match. Germline V gene lookup returns CDR1 MNHNS and CDR2 SASEGT. This CDR3 has 14 residues. The CDR3 sequence is CASSRSGGNQPQHF. The CDR3 DNA reads TGTGCCAGCAGCCGGTCAGGGGGGAATCAGCCCCAGCATTTT.